This passage covers 12 T cell receptor beta chains from one sample sequenced in a study of T cell responses to AZD1222 COVID-19 vaccine. Here immunoSEQ multiplex PCR was the method, and the copy in TCRdb shows in-frame clones only, minus some. The sample has about 150,000 clones; around nine tenths are singletons. The source material was peripheral blood, sampled on day 0 of AZD1222 vaccination. The receptors shown here come from an adult in good health.

The CDR3 DNA is TGTGCCAGCAGCGCCGGGACAGGGGGTTTTCAAGAGACCCAGTACTTC. It translates to CASSAGTGGFQETQYF. The genes are TRBV7-9 and TRBJ2-5; 11 nucleotides line up with TRBD1. The germline gives CDR1 SEHNR, CDR2 FQNEAQ (reference sequence). V was clipped by 5 bases and J by 2 bases; unmatched bases: 7. This CDR3 spans 16 amino acids.

The J gene is TRBJ1-3, the V gene TRBV6-5; 7 bases align to TRBD1. Germline loops: CDR1 MNHEY, CDR2 SVGAGI. V trimming: 6 bases; J trimming: 0 bases; junction bases outside the gene matches: 5. This CDR3 comprises 15 residues. For the CDR3, the DNA is TGTGCCAGCAGGAGGACAGGAGGCTCTGGAAACACCATATATTTT. Amino acids: CASRRTGGSGNTIYF.

The chain carries TRBV5-1 and TRBJ2-1, with 9 bases fitting TRBD2. Per germline, CDR1 SGHRS and CDR2 YFSETQ. This CDR3 is built from 15 residues. The trim removed 5 bases at V and 9 bases at J, leaving 12 bases unmatched. CDR3 in amino acids: CASSPGVAGVGEQFF. CDR3 DNA: TGCGCCAGCAGTCCAGGGGTAGCGGGGGTCGGTGAGCAGTTCTTC.

Here the CDR3 reads CASSLSPTGNYGYTF. The CDR3 DNA sequence: TGTGCCAGCAGCTTAAGCCCCACAGGGAACTATGGCTACACCTTC. The chain joins TRBV7-2 to TRBJ1-2; a possible D gene is TRBD1 (6 bases). The CDR3 length is 15 residues. Germline CDR1 reads SGHTA; CDR2 reads FQGNSA. V gave up 2 bases and J gave up 2 bases, with 12 bases separating them.

The CDR3 sequence: CASSLVAGGENEKLFF. The CDR3 region has the DNA TGTGCCAGCAGCTTGGTGGCAGGGGGGGAGAATGAAAAACTGTTTTTT. V usage is TRBV5-4 and J usage is TRBJ1-4, with TRBD1 identical over 7 bases. CDR3 size: 16 residues. CDR1 SGHNT and CDR2 YYREEE come from the germline V gene (reference sequence). V trimming: 0 bases; J trimming: 5 bases; junction bases outside the gene matches: 7.

This chain connects TRBV6-5 to TRBJ1-2; D uncertain. The CDR3 runs to 14 residues. CDR1 and CDR2 from the germline V gene are MNHEY and SVGAGI. The V and J ends lost 6 bases and 2 bases respectively, with 13 bases between them. The CDR3 nucleotides are TGTGCCAGCAGGACGATGGGGAAAAACTATGGCTACACCTTC. It yields the protein CASRTMGKNYGYTF.

This chain connects TRBV25-1 to TRBJ2-5; weak D call: TRBD2 (6 bases). The CDR3 totals 15 residues. V was clipped by 7 bases and J by 4 bases, with 19 bases between them. Per germline, CDR1 MGHDK and CDR2 SYGVNS. The DNA of the CDR3 is TGTGCCAGCAAGCCGGGAGAGACTTTTAGAGAGACCCAGTACTTC. Translated: CASKPGETFRETQYF.

The chain employs TRBV10-2 and TRBJ2-1; D ambiguous. The CDR3 is 11 amino acids. V was pared by 2 bases and J by 13 bases, with 9 bases between. The germline V gene has CDR1 WSHSY and CDR2 SAAADI. The CDR3 DNA reads as TGCGCCAGCAGTGAGATGGGATTACAGTTCTTC. Its protein is CASSEMGLQFF.

The chain combines TRBV5-5 with TRBJ1-2; D possibly corresponds to TRBD1 (6 bases). V was shortened by 2 bases and J by 1 base, with 12 bases between the two germline ends. The CDR3 runs to 15 residues. Germline V gives CDR1 SGHKS, CDR2 YYEKEE (reference sequence). This CDR3 reads CASSLTGLNNYGYTF. In nucleotides, the CDR3 is TGTGCCAGCAGCTTAACAGGGTTAAATAACTATGGCTACACCTTC.

The chain recombines TRBV21-1 with TRBJ2-4; the table's D call TRBD2 went unverified against the DNA. TRBV21-1 is termed a pseudogene. The CDR3 consists of 19 residues. Written as DNA, the CDR3 is TGTGCCAGCACCATACTTCCGGGACTAGCGGGGTTGGGAAAAAACATTCAGTACTTC. Protein product: CASTILPGLAGLGKNIQYF.

The chain is built from TRBV6-1 and TRBJ2-1; 10 nucleotides align to TRBD1. The germline V gene has CDR1 MNHNS and CDR2 SASEGT. V gave up 0 bases and J gave up 4 bases; unmatched junction bases: 12. The CDR3 runs 19 residues. The CDR3 region is CASSEAQGWTGGRYNEQFF. The CDR3 coding sequence is TGTGCCAGCAGTGAAGCCCAAGGTTGGACAGGGGGGCGATACAATGAGCAGTTCTTC.

This clone was observed a single time. The genes are TRBV6-5 and TRBJ1-2, with no clear D. V was shortened by 10 bases and J by 4 bases, with 19 bases between the two germline ends. CDR3 length: 14 residues. The germline V gene has CDR1 MNHEY and CDR2 SVGAGI. The CDR3: CATCMRQRGYGYTF. The CDR3 coding sequence is TGTGCCACCTGCATGAGGCAACGTGGCTATGGCTACACCTTC.